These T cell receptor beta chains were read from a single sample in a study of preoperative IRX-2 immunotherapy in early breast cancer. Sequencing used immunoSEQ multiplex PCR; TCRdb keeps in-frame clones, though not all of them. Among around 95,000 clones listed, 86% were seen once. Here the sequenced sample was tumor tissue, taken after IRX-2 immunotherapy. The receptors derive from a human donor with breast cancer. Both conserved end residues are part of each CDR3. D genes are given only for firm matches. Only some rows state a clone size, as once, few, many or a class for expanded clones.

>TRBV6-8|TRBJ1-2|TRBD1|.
CASSYSQGQAWGYTF
TGTGCCAGCAGTTACTCCCAAGGACAGGCCTGGGGCTACACCTTC
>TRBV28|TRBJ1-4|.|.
CASSLIGSGLFF
TGTGCCAGCAGTTTAATTGGCTCAGGGCTGTTTTTT
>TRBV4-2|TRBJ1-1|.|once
CASRINEGQEAFF
TGTGCCAGCAGGATAAATGAGGGACAAGAAGCTTTCTTT
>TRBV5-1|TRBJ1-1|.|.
CASSLLTDRNTEAFF
TGCGCCAGCAGCTTGCTTACTGACAGGAACACTGAAGCTTTCTTT
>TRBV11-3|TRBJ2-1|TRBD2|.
CASSSLAGPRYNEQFF
TGTGCCAGCAGCTCATTAGCGGGGCCTAGGTACAATGAGCAGTTCTTC
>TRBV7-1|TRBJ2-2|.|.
CASSRDTGNTGELFF
TGTGCCAGCAGCCGAGATACAGGGAACACCGGGGAGCTGTTTTTT
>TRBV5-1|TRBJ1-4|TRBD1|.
CASSSTGTPNEKLFF
TGCGCCAGCAGCTCGACAGGGACCCCAAATGAAAAACTGTTTTTT
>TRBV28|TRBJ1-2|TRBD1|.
CASSPPGQQVYGYTF
TGTGCCAGCAGTCCGCCGGGACAGCAAGTCTATGGCTACACCTTC
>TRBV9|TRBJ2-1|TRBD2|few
CASSEVSGRGIGNEQFF
TGTGCCAGCAGTGAGGTTAGCGGGAGGGGGATCGGCAATGAGCAGTTCTTC
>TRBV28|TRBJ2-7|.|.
CASSSGSYEQYF
TGTGCCAGCAGTTCAGGTAGTTACGAGCAGTACTTC
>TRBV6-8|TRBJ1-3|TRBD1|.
CASSRRGQGGSGNTIYF
TGTGCCAGCAGCCGGAGAGGACAGGGAGGGTCTGGAAACACCATATATTTT
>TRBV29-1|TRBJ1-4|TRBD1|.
CSGGDRDLTNEKLFF
TGCAGCGGTGGGGACAGGGATTTAACTAATGAAAAACTGTTTTTT
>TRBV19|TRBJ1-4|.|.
CASSLGGFNEKLFF
TGTGCCAGTAGCCTCGGGGGGTTCAATGAAAAACTGTTTTTT
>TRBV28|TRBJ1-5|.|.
CASTIPAGAQPQHF
TGTGCCAGCACCATCCCCGCCGGGGCCCAGCCCCAGCATTTT
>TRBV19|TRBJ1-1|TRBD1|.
CASSLDRAGMNTEAFF
TGTGCCAGTAGCCTGGACAGGGCCGGGATGAACACTGAAGCTTTCTTT
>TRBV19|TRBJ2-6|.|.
CVKRANHFSGANVLTF
TGTGTAAAACGGGCGAATCATTTCTCTGGGGCCAACGTCCTGACTTTC
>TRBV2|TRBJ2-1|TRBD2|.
CASSDHALAGVQDEQFF
TGTGCCAGCAGTGACCATGCACTAGCGGGAGTTCAGGATGAGCAGTTCTTC
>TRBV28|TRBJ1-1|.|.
CASDTTLGGEAFF
TGTGCCAGCGATACAACCTTGGGGGGCGAAGCTTTCTTT